The 23 T cell receptor beta chains presented below share a single source sample, sequenced in a study of shared clonotypes between healthy human individuals. The method was immunoSEQ multiplex PCR; TCRdb's version includes in-frame clones alone and lacks a portion of them. The data show about 2.1 million clones, about 94% seen once. Naive CD8 cells lacked CD45RO, underwent positive selection for CCR7 and left out terminally differentiated effector memory CD45RA+ cells. The material sequenced was naive CD8+ T cells from PBMCs. The receptors were sampled from a man aged 18 to 30 in good health. Some clones in this sample may be carry-over from other donors' samples.

This rearrangement joins TRBV2 to TRBJ2-7, with 9 bases fitting TRBD2. This CDR3 has 16 amino acids. The V segment lost 6 bases and the J segment 2 bases; nucleotides outside the gene matches: 11. CDR1 is SNHLY and CDR2 is FYNNEI in the germline V gene. In nucleotides, the CDR3 is TGTGCCAGCAGCAGAGATCTAGCGGGAATCACCTACGAGCAGTACTTC. Translating gives CASSRDLAGITYEQYF.

This clone has only one observation. This chain uses TRBV27 with TRBJ2-3, with D possibly called TRBD1 or TRBD2 (5 bases each). V was cut by 4 bases and J by 5 bases, with 22 bases left in between. The CDR3 spans 17 residues. Germline values: CDR1 MNHEY, CDR2 SMNVEV (reference sequence). CDR3 residues: CASSSGDLEENGDTQYF. The CDR3 DNA reads TGTGCCAGCAGTTCCGGGGACCTGGAAGAAAATGGAGATACGCAGTATTTT.

The rearrangement links TRBV7-9 to TRBJ2-7; D possibly uses TRBD1 or TRBD2 (5 bases each). This CDR3 has 15 amino acids. The germline V gene encodes CDR1 SEHNR and CDR2 FQNEAQ (reference sequence). Trimming took off 5 bases at V and 9 bases at J, with 23 bases between the two ends. Written as DNA, the CDR3 is TGTGCCAGCAGCGCTCCCGGGGTAGGGGCTTCCCTGCAGTACTTC. Translating it yields CASSAPGVGASLQYF.

The CDR3 DNA reads as TGTGCCAGCAGCTTTTCACGGGGATGGCAGTACTTC. Translating gives CASSFSRGWQYF. The chain has TRBV7-9 and TRBJ2-7; the D gene is possibly TRBD2 (5 bases). The germline V gene encodes CDR1 SEHNR and CDR2 FQNEAQ (reference sequence). V was shortened by 3 bases and J by 9 bases, with 12 bases between the two germline ends. This CDR3 has 12 amino acids.

This rearrangement joins TRBV19 to TRBJ2-7, with D tentatively TRBD1 (6 bases). This CDR3 comprises 13 residues. V lost 4 bases to trimming and J lost 5 bases, with 12 bases between them. The germline CDR1 and CDR2 sequences are LNHDA and SQIVND (reference sequence). The CDR3 spells CASSTTGIHEQYF. The CDR3 DNA sequence: TGTGCCAGTAGTACCACAGGGATCCACGAGCAGTACTTC.

This chain links TRBV11-2 with TRBJ2-5, with D perhaps TRBD1 or TRBD2 (6 bases each). Trimming pared 1 base from V and 5 bases from J, leaving 14 bases between. CDR3 length equals 15 residues. Germline assignment: CDR1 SGHAT and CDR2 FQNNGV. The CDR3 sequence is CASSLGTGAMETQYF. In DNA, the CDR3 is TGTGCCAGCAGCTTAGGTACGGGGGCTATGGAGACCCAGTACTTC.

Worth noting for this clone: This same CDR3 is encoded by further DNA sequences in the sample. The chain is built from TRBV9 and TRBJ2-1, with 10 bases that match TRBD2. The trim removed 2 bases at V and 0 bases at J, leaving 2 bases unmatched. This CDR3 comprises 16 residues. CDR1 and CDR2 (germline): SGDLS, YYNGEE. CDR3 in DNA: TGTGCCAGCAGCGTGTCTAGCGGGAGCTCCTACAATGAGCAGTTCTTC. The encoded protein is CASSVSSGSSYNEQFF. Full variable domain (missing parts from reference TRBV9 and TRBJ2-1): DSGVTQTPKHLITATGQRVTLRCSPRSGDLSVYWYQQSLDQGLQFLIQYYNGEERAKGNILERFSAQQFPDLHSELNLSSLELGDSALYFCASSVSSGSSYNEQFFGPGTRLTVL.

In its sample, this clone was seen once. V is TRBV4-1 and J is TRBJ2-1, with D uncertain. Germline V lookup: CDR1 MGHRA, CDR2 YSYEKL. The CDR3 is made up of 15 amino acids. The V end lost 3 bases, the J end lost 5 bases, and 14 bases lay between the germline ends. The chain's CDR3 is CASSHRTPEDNEQFF. The CDR3 DNA reads as TGCGCCAGCAGCCATCGGACCCCAGAAGACAATGAGCAGTTCTTC.

The chain joins TRBV2 to TRBJ1-4; TRBD1 might be the D (5 bases). CDR1 is SNHLY, CDR2 FYNNEI, per germline. The CDR3 loop spans 15 amino acids. V was shortened by 3 bases and J by 4 bases, with 12 bases between the two germline ends. Here the CDR3 DNA reads TGTGCCAGCAGTGATGGGGGGACTGGTAATGAAAAACTGTTTTTT. Its translation is CASSDGGTGNEKLFF.

This chain uses TRBV27 with TRBJ1-2, with D unclear. In germline, CDR1 is MNHEY, CDR2 SMNVEV (reference sequence). V lost 4 bases, J lost 2 bases, and 11 bases lay in between. This CDR3 is built from 14 residues. DNA for the CDR3: TGTGCCAGCAGTTCTGACCTACGGAACTATGGCTACACCTTC. Its protein is CASSSDLRNYGYTF.

This clone has only one observation. The genes are TRBV10-1 and TRBJ2-3; tentatively, D is TRBD1 (6 bases). The CDR3 is 15 residues long. With 6 bases removed from V and 0 bases from J, the gap between germline ends came to 13 bases. Germline V gene data show CDR1 as WNHNN and CDR2 as SYGVQD (reference sequence). The CDR3 loop reads CASRPDRYSTDTQYF. CDR3 sequence (DNA): TGCGCCAGCAGACCCGACAGGTATAGCACAGATACGCAGTATTTT.

The chain employs TRBV28 and TRBJ2-3; D not resolved. CDR1 and CDR2 (germline): MDHEN, SYDVKM. The ends were cut back, 6 bases at V and 9 bases at J, with 13 bases in the middle. The CDR3 sequence is 12 residues long. The CDR3 here is CASSPEMGTQYF. Written as DNA, the CDR3 is TGTGCCAGCAGCCCAGAAATGGGGACGCAGTATTTT.

The chain couples TRBV7-8 to TRBJ2-7, with a possible D match to TRBD1 (6 bases). Trimming cost V 5 bases and J 1 base, with 12 bases left between them. Germline values: CDR1 SGHVS, CDR2 FQNEAQ. The CDR3 covers 14 residues. CDR3 nucleotide sequence: TGTGCCAGCAGCCAAACAAGGGGGTCCTACGAGCAGTACTTC. Its translation is CASSQTRGSYEQYF.

The chain uses TRBV15 and TRBJ1-4, with D unresolved. The CDR3 is 18 residues long. V was cut by 3 bases and J by 0 bases, with 17 bases left in between. The germline gives CDR1 LNHNV, CDR2 YYDKDF (reference sequence). This CDR3 reads CATSRALLKRATNEKLFF. CDR3 bases: TGTGCCACCAGCAGGGCCCTACTTAAACGTGCAACTAATGAAAAACTGTTTTTT.

This clone came up a few times. The CDR3 DNA sequence: TGTGCCAGCAGCCAAGATAGTAGAGGGAAAGCTTTCTTT. Protein sequence: CASSQDSRGKAFF. The chain uses TRBV14 and TRBJ1-1; no clear D gene. The CDR3 loop spans 13 amino acids. V dropped 0 bases and J dropped 9 bases, with 11 bases sitting between them. The germline gives CDR1 SGHDN, CDR2 FVKESK.

This chain joins TRBV19 and TRBJ1-4; D is uncertain. This CDR3 spans 14 amino acids. Trimming shortened V by 9 bases and J by 5 bases, and 16 bases separated the two germline ends. Germline CDR1 reads LNHDA; CDR2 reads SQIVND (reference sequence). CDR3 nucleotide sequence: TGTGCCAGCCGAGGACCGATGCAAAATGAAAAACTGTTTTTT. Translated: CASRGPMQNEKLFF.

This clone occurred once. The V call is TRBV2, the J call TRBJ2-3, with 7 bases matching TRBD2. The CDR3 extends over 16 amino acids. Germline-derived CDR1 and CDR2 are SNHLY and FYNNEI. Trimming removed 3 bases from V and 4 bases from J; junction bases left unmatched: 10. This chain's CDR3 is CASSEGRGFYSDTQYF. CDR3 DNA sequence: TGTGCCAGCAGTGAGGGGAGGGGCTTTTATTCAGATACGCAGTATTTT.

This chain's CDR3 is CASSLTVRPGSYNEQFF. CDR3 DNA: TGTGCCAGCAGCTTAACGGTTCGGCCAGGAAGCTACAATGAGCAGTTCTTC. The chain is built from TRBV7-3 and TRBJ2-1; D remains ambiguous. Germline values: CDR1 SGHTA, CDR2 FQGTGA. CDR3 length: 17 amino acids. V lost 0 bases and J 3 bases, leaving 15 bases between the germline ends.

The chain uses TRBV7-9 and TRBJ2-2; a possible D gene is TRBD1 (6 bases). This CDR3 is 14 amino acids long. The germline CDR1 and CDR2 sequences are SEHNR and FQNEAQ (reference sequence). V lost 4 bases and J 8 bases, leaving 14 bases between the germline ends. The CDR3 bases are TGTGCCAGCAGCTCCGGGACAAGTCCGGGGGAGCTGTTTTTT. Translated, it gives CASSSGTSPGELFF.

The CDR3 bases are TGTGCCAGCAGTTTAGATACTTTCTCCTACGAGCAGTACTTC. It is translated as CASSLDTFSYEQYF. The chain recombines TRBV28 with TRBJ2-7; D ambiguous. Germline V gene sequence: CDR1 MDHEN, CDR2 SYDVKM. V gave up 2 bases and J gave up 0 bases, with 8 bases separating them. The CDR3 has 14 residues. Using reference TRBV28 and TRBJ2-7 for the parts outside the CDR3, the full variable domain is DVKVTQSSRYLVKRTGEKVFLECVQDMDHENMFWYRQDPGLGLRLIYFSYDVKMKEKGDIPEGYSVSREKKERFSLILESASTNQTSMYLCASSLDTFSYEQYFGPGTRLTVT.

The chain recombines TRBV19 with TRBJ2-1, with TRBD2 identical over 10 bases. The CDR3 runs to 15 residues. V shed 8 bases, J shed 6 bases, and the junction held 10 bases outside the gene matches. Per the germline V gene, CDR1 is LNHDA and CDR2 is SQIVND (reference sequence). CDR3 DNA: TGTGCCAGTCAAGTTAGCGGGAGGCCGGGCAATGAGCAGTTCTTC. Translated, it gives CASQVSGRPGNEQFF.

The genes are TRBV13 and TRBJ2-7, with D maybe TRBD1 (6 bases). Looked up from germline, CDR1 is PRHDT and CDR2 is FYEKMQ (reference sequence). The CDR3 has 14 residues. The V end was cut by 2 bases, the J end by 5 bases, with 13 bases between. The CDR3: CASSLRARGNEQYF. In nucleotides, the CDR3 is TGTGCCAGCAGCTTAAGGGCCAGGGGAAACGAGCAGTACTTC.

The chain couples TRBV5-1 to TRBJ2-1; 7 bases match TRBD2. The germline CDR1 and CDR2 sequences are SGHRS and YFSETQ. J was trimmed by 7 bases and V by 4 bases; bases with no gene match: 14. The CDR3 has 16 residues. CDR3 protein: CASSPSRGLVMNEQFF. The CDR3 DNA reads TGCGCCAGCAGCCCATCACGAGGACTAGTAATGAATGAGCAGTTCTTC.